Each of the 21 T cell receptor beta chains below was sequenced from the same sample in a study of vaccination and CD4 T cells after COVID-19. Specified treatment: roughly 10-day PBMC culture with coronavirus spike peptide pools or control peptides (ViraFEST assay). With the Oncomine TCR Beta short-read assay, DNA from cultured CD4+ T cells was sequenced. MiXCR, applied by TCRdb to the PCR reads, yields one record per CDR3 protein. The sample yields approximately 13,000 distinct CDR3 sequences, 29% seen once. These receptors' targets are unknown. Sequencing used CD4+ T cells from blood, cultured in vitro, obtained before SARS-CoV-2 vaccination. These receptors originate from a human donor who received a COVID-19 vaccine.

The chain combines TRBV20-1 with TRBJ2-7; D possibly corresponds to TRBD1 (6 bases). The CDR3 runs 14 residues. The ends were cut back, 1 base at V and 1 base at J, with 11 bases in the middle. Germline CDR1 reads DFQATT; CDR2 reads SNEGSKA (reference sequence). This chain's CDR3 is CSARGLTGSYEQYF. The CDR3 nucleotides are TGCAGTGCTAGAGGCTTGACAGGATCCTACGAGCAGTACTTC.

The chain couples TRBV7-9 to TRBJ2-3; the match to TRBD2 covers 7 bases. There are 18 residues in the CDR3. Germline V gene lookup returns CDR1 SEHNR and CDR2 FQNEAQ (reference sequence). The V gene end was trimmed by 3 bases and the J gene end by 3 bases; junction bases not matched to a gene: 15. In DNA, the CDR3 is TGTGCCAGCAGCTTTCCTTCGGCGGGAAGGACTAGGACAGATACGCAGTATTTT. The encoded protein is CASSFPSAGRTRTDTQYF.

This clonotype occurred a few times. V gene TRBV11-3 combines with J gene TRBJ2-3; D is ambiguous. This CDR3 region has 18 residues. Trimming stripped 1 base from V and 0 bases from J, with 17 bases between. CDR1 is SGHNT and CDR2 is YENEEA in the germline V gene. DNA of the CDR3: TGTGCCAGCAGCTTAGCCCTTCCAGGATCCCTAAGCACAGATACGCAGTATTTT. Its protein product is CASSLALPGSLSTDTQYF.

This clonotype was counted a few times. This rearrangement joins TRBV19 to TRBJ2-3, with no clear D. The CDR3 length is 14 residues. V lost 4 bases and J lost 0, with 8 bases in between. Germline values: CDR1 LNHDA, CDR2 SQIVND (reference sequence). CDR3 region: CASSKWKSTDTQYF. DNA of the CDR3: TGTGCCAGTAGTAAGTGGAAGAGCACAGATACGCAGTATTTT.

The chain couples TRBV5-1 to TRBJ2-1; 10 bases match TRBD1. V lost 5 bases, J lost 7 bases, and 9 bases stayed unmatched. CDR3 length: 15 amino acids. Germline-derived CDR1 and CDR2 are SGHRS and YFSETQ. CDR3 in amino acids: CASRSGTGAGNEQFF. DNA of the CDR3: TGCGCCAGCAGGTCCGGGACAGGGGCTGGGAATGAGCAGTTCTTC.

The table lists this clonotype with a few counts. This chain uses TRBV10-1 with TRBJ2-7; 10 nucleotides match TRBD2. This CDR3 region has 15 residues. Unmatched junction bases numbered 5, after V lost 3 bases and J lost 3 bases. Germline V lookup: CDR1 WNHNN, CDR2 SYGVQD (reference sequence). The CDR3 DNA is TGCGCCAGCAGTGATGTAGCGGGGGGCGACTACGAGCAGTACTTC. This codes for CASSDVAGGDYEQYF.

The CDR3 DNA follows: TGTGCCAGCAGTTCGCTAATCGACAGGGCCGCTGAAGCTTTCTTT. Translating it yields CASSSLIDRAAEAFF. This sequence joins TRBV28 and TRBJ1-1, with 7 bases lining up with TRBD1. Germline values: CDR1 MDHEN, CDR2 SYDVKM. This CDR3 is 15 amino acids long. V lost 4 bases and J lost 6; bases outside the gene matches: 11.

This clonotype has just a few counts. The chain couples TRBV15 to TRBJ1-6; 10 positions match TRBD1. V dropped 2 bases and J dropped 7; count of bases not matched to a gene: 8. The germline V gene has CDR1 LNHNV and CDR2 YYDKDF (reference sequence). The CDR3 runs 17 residues. CDR3 residues: CATSRQIRGQGNSPLHF. The CDR3 DNA follows: TGTGCCACCAGCAGACAAATACGGGGACAGGGGAATTCACCCCTCCACTTT.

A few counts support this clonotype. The V call is TRBV24-1, the J call TRBJ1-1; D not resolved. The CDR3 is made up of 13 amino acids. V was clipped by 3 bases and J by 11 bases, with 15 bases between them. CDR1 is KGHDR and CDR2 is SFDVKD in the germline V gene. Here the CDR3 DNA reads TGTGCCACCAGTGATCCCTTGAGGGAGAAGGCTTTCTTT. Translation gives CATSDPLREKAFF.

V gene TRBV15 combines with J gene TRBJ1-5; weak D call: TRBD1 (5 bases). The germline V gene has CDR1 LNHNV and CDR2 YYDKDF (reference sequence). The germline V and J ends were trimmed by 6 bases and 1 base, with 16 bases remaining between them. The CDR3 is 16 residues long. DNA of the CDR3: TGTGCCACCAGGCCCAAGAGGGACCGAAGCAATCAGCCCCAGCATTTT. It codes for CATRPKRDRSNQPQHF.

This clonotype came up a few times. This chain connects TRBV24-1 to TRBJ2-1; D uncertain. The germline gives CDR1 KGHDR, CDR2 SFDVKD. This CDR3 is 12 amino acids long. V was trimmed by 2 bases and J by 7 bases, leaving 5 bases between them. The CDR3 loop reads CATSDWRNEQFF. DNA for the CDR3: TGTGCCACCAGTGATTGGCGGAATGAGCAGTTCTTC.

This rearrangement joins TRBV11-1 to TRBJ2-5; tentatively, D is TRBD1 (5 bases). V gave up 3 bases and J gave up 4 bases, with 6 bases separating them. This CDR3 contains 12 residues. The V gene's germline CDR1 is SGHAT and CDR2 FQDESV (reference sequence). The CDR3 sequence is CASSFQGETQYF. The CDR3 nucleotides are TGTGCCAGCAGCTTTCAGGGAGAGACCCAGTACTTC.

This rearrangement joins TRBV7-9 to TRBJ2-6; no clear D. The V end lost 2 bases, the J end lost 0 bases, and 11 bases lay between the germline ends. There are 17 residues in the CDR3. Germline V lookup: CDR1 SEHNR, CDR2 FQNEAQ (reference sequence). The CDR3 DNA is TGTGCCAGCAGCTTAAGGCGACCGCTCTCTGGGGCCAACGTCCTGACTTTC. Protein sequence: CASSLRRPLSGANVLTF.

This clonotype was detected only a few times. The chain links TRBV14 to TRBJ2-5; possible D gene TRBD2, 6 bases. The CDR3 is 15 amino acids. V was clipped by 1 base and J by 5 bases, with 14 bases between them. CDR1 is SGHDN, CDR2 FVKESK, per germline. The CDR3 region has the DNA TGTGCCAGCAGCCAAGCCCTTTTCGGAGGGGAGACCCAGTACTTC. This encodes CASSQALFGGETQYF.

The genes are TRBV6-4 and TRBJ1-2, with D perhaps matching TRBD1 (5 bases). Germline values: CDR1 MRHNA, CDR2 SNTAGT. CDR3 length: 13 residues. V was shortened by 11 bases and J by 2 bases, with 15 bases between the two germline ends. The CDR3 DNA follows: TGTGCCGCAGTTAACCGGGACAACTATGGCTACACCTTC. Residues: CAAVNRDNYGYTF.

In this sample, this clonotype turned up a few times. This chain connects TRBV10-1 to TRBJ2-5; TRBD1 agrees at 9 bases. Germline V gene data show CDR1 as WNHNN and CDR2 as SYGVQD (reference sequence). The CDR3 has 15 amino acids. V shed 2 bases, J shed 3 bases, and the junction held 4 bases outside the gene matches. CDR3 in DNA: TGCGCCAGCAGTGAGCCCGGGACAGGGAAAGAGACCCAGTACTTC. Translated, it gives CASSEPGTGKETQYF.

The chain has TRBV12-3 or TRBV12-4 and TRBJ1-6, with D perhaps matching TRBD1 (5 bases). V was cut by 6 bases and J by 5 bases, with 14 bases left in between. CDR3 length: 15 residues. In DNA, the CDR3 is TGTGCCAGCAGCTCTAACGGACAAGATAATTCACCCCTCCACTTT. Protein: CASSSNGQDNSPLHF.

The V call is TRBV6-1, the J call TRBJ1-3, with TRBD1 as a possible D gene (6 bases). CDR3 length: 16 residues. Trimming took 8 bases from V and 1 from J, leaving 18 bases between them. In germline, CDR1 is MNHNS, CDR2 SASEGT. The CDR3 sequence is CASQSLLTGSGNTIYF. DNA for the CDR3: TGTGCCAGCCAGTCCCTCCTTACAGGGTCTGGAAACACCATATATTTT.

This clonotype was seen more than once but under ten times. V and J are TRBV7-9 and TRBJ1-5; TRBD1 matches at 10 bases. This CDR3 is built from 14 residues. CDR1 and CDR2 (germline): SEHNR, FQNEAQ (reference sequence). J lost 7 bases, V lost 5 bases, and 5 bases had no gene match. CDR3 coding DNA: TGTGCCAGCAGCGCGGGACAGGGGCCCCAGCCCCAGCATTTT. Amino acid sequence: CASSAGQGPQPQHF. The full variable domain, completed using reference TRBV7-9 and TRBJ1-5, is DTGVSQNPRHKITKRGQNVTFRCDPISEHNRLYWYRQTLGQGPEFLTYFQNEAQLEKSRLLSDRFSAERPKGSFSTLEIQRTEQGDSAMYLCASSAGQGPQPQHFGDGTRLSIL.

The CDR3 coding sequence is TGTGCCAGCAGCTTGCAGGGGTCAAGCACTGAAGCTTTCTTT. It specifies CASSLQGSSTEAFF. The chain joins TRBV7-2 to TRBJ1-1; a weak D match, TRBD1 (6 bases). Looked up from germline, CDR1 is SGHTA and CDR2 is FQGNSA. This CDR3 has 14 residues. Trimming took off 3 bases at V and 4 bases at J, with 12 bases between the two ends.

CDR3: CASGSRGRRQGAGTGELFF. The CDR3 nucleotides are TGTGCTAGTGGTTCCAGAGGACGGAGACAGGGGGCAGGCACCGGGGAGCTGTTTTTT. The genes are TRBV12-5 and TRBJ2-2, with TRBD1 matching over 10 bases. Germline trimming cut 4 bases from V and 4 bases from J; bases unmatched to any gene: 15. This CDR3 region has 19 residues. Germline loops: CDR1 LGHNT, CDR2 FRNRAP.